A selection of T cell receptor beta chains follows, all from one sample in a study of shared T cell receptors in the human thymus. Clones were read by immunoSEQ multiplex PCR, and TCRdb kept only the in-frame ones, dropping some. The table has about 380,000 clones, around 93% seen once. Sequencing was carried out using thymocytes. The receptors were sampled from a human donor. CDR3s include the opening cysteine and the closing phenylalanine or tryptophan. The D gene is left open where the match is weak. Rows give clone size only sometimes, using once, few, many, or a class for an expanded clone.

>TRBJ2-3|NA|TRBV19|NA
TGTGCCAGTAGTTCACAGGGAAGGGTAGATACGCAGTATTTT
CASSSQGRVDTQYF
>TRBJ2-5|NA|TRBV11-3|NA
TGTGCCAGCAGCTGCCGACAGGTGTGGCAAGAGACCCAGTACTTC
CASSCRQVWQETQYF
>TRBJ2-3|NA|TRBV11-1|NA
TGTGCCAGCAGCTTAACCCCGACAAGTCATACGCCCCATACGCAGTATTTT
CASSLTPTSHTPHTQYF
>TRBJ1-1|NA|TRBV19|NA
TGTGCCAGTAGTAGGGACGCTGAAGCTTTCTTT
CASSRDAEAFF
>TRBJ2-1|TRBD2|TRBV30|NA
TGTGCCTCAAAATTACTAGCGCCGAGCTCCTACAATGAGCAGTTCTTC
CASKLLAPSSYNEQFF
>TRBJ2-1|TRBD2|TRBV28|NA
TGTGCCAGCAGTTCCCCCCGACTAGCGGGATTGGGTGTGGGTTACAATGAGCAGTTCTTC
CASSSPRLAGLGVGYNEQFF
>TRBJ2-3|NA|TRBV6-6|NA
TGTGCCAGCAGTTACTCGTACCGAGATACGCAGTATTTT
CASSYSYRDTQYF
>TRBJ2-7|NA|TRBV9|NA
TGTGCCAGCACCCCGAGCTCCTACGAGCAGTACTTC
CASTPSSYEQYF
>TRBJ2-7|NA|TRBV27|NA
TGTGCCAGCAGTTCCCCCGACGGACACTACGAGCAGTACTTC
CASSSPDGHYEQYF
>TRBJ2-7|NA|TRBV19|NA
TGTGCCAGTAGTATAGGGTACAGTTACTACGAGCAGTACTTC
CASSIGYSYYEQYF
>TRBJ2-7|TRBD2|TRBV27|NA
TGTGCCAGCAGGGGGGAACTAGCGGGAGGTCCCCCGCGAAGCTCCTACGAGCAGTACTTC
CASRGELAGGPPRSSYEQYF
>TRBJ2-7|TRBD2|TRBV19|NA
TGTGCCAGTAGTATTCAACTAGCGGGAGGGCCCCGCTACGAGCAGTACTTC
CASSIQLAGGPRYEQYF
>TRBJ1-2|NA|TRBV28|NA
TGTGCCAGCAGAGTCCAACCTCCCAGTCCCTATGGCTACACCTTC
CASRVQPPSPYGYTF
>TRBJ2-3|NA|TRBV7-6|NA
TGTGCCAGCAGCCCCAGGAGCCATCCTGCCGATACGCAGTATTTT
CASSPRSHPADTQYF
>TRBJ1-1|TRBD1|TRBV10-3|NA
TGTGCCATCAGTGAGAAGCCCCGGGACAGGCGAGGGGCTGAAGCTTTCTTT
CAISEKPRDRRGAEAFF
>TRBJ2-3|NA|TRBV5-4|NA
TGTGCCAGCACCCTGGACCCATTCACAGATACGCAGTATTTT
CASTLDPFTDTQYF
>TRBJ2-3|TRBD2|TRBV7-9|NA
TGTGCCAGCAGCTTAGTTCAGCGGGAGGGGCCAGATACGCAGTATTTT
CASSLVQREGPDTQYF
>TRBJ2-1|TRBD2|TRBV5-1|NA
TGCGCCAGCAGCAGCCTGAGCGGGGGAAGCTCCTACAATGAGCAGTTCTTC
CASSSLSGGSSYNEQFF
>TRBJ1-2|NA|TRBV5-4|NA
TGTGCCAGCAGCCACCACAAGGAATCTCGGGCTAACTATGGCTACACCTTC
CASSHHKESRANYGYTF
>TRBJ1-2|NA|TRBV29-1|NA
TGCAGTGTAATAGTGAAAGATGGCTACACCTTC
CSVIVKDGYTF
>TRBJ1-5|NA|TRBV9|NA
TGTGCCCGCAGCCACGACGGTCGCAATCAGCCCCAGCATTTT
CARSHDGRNQPQHF
>TRBJ1-2|NA|TRBV29-1|NA
TGCAGCGTGGGGAACTATGGCTACACCTTC
CSVGNYGYTF
>TRBJ1-1|TRBD1|TRBV27|NA
TGTGCCAGCAGTTCCTACCCGGGACAGGGGAACACTGAAGCTTTCTTT
CASSSYPGQGNTEAFF
>TRBJ2-7|NA|TRBV7-6|NA
TGTGCCAGCAGCTTAGGGGGGGATCGATACGAGCAGTACTTC
CASSLGGDRYEQYF
>TRBJ2-1|NA|TRBV4-1|NA
TGCGCCAGCAGCCCTCGGACCGTGCACAATGAGCAGTTCTTC
CASSPRTVHNEQFF
>TRBJ2-6|NA|TRBV5-6|NA
TGTGCCAGCAGCTTGGTGGGACGTAACTCTGGGGCCAACGTCCTGACTTTC
CASSLVGRNSGANVLTF
>TRBJ2-1|NA|TRBV9|NA
TGTGCCAGCAGCGTCGGAGCGGAGGGGGTGGATGAGCAGTTCTTC
CASSVGAEGVDEQFF
>TRBJ2-3|TRBD2|TRBV29-1|NA
TGCAGCGCTGTCGGGGGGATGTTCACAGATACGCAGTATTTT
CSAVGGMFTDTQYF
>TRBJ2-5|NA|TRBV10-3|NA
TGTGCCATCAGTGAGTCAACAGGACCTCAAGAGACCCAGTACTTC
CAISESTGPQETQYF
>TRBJ2-7|NA|TRBV27|NA
TGTGCCAGCAGTTTGGCTAGCGAGCGCGAGCAGTACTTC
CASSLASEREQYF
>TRBJ2-2|NA|TRBV6-1|NA
TGTGCCAGCAGTAATGGGGGTGTGGAGCTGTTTTTT
CASSNGGVELFF
>TRBJ1-1|NA|TRBV10-1|NA
TGCGCCAGCAGTGCAGGACAGAGAAGAAGAACTGAAGCTTTCTTT
CASSAGQRRRTEAFF
>TRBJ2-7|TRBD1|TRBV6-4|NA
TGTGCCAGCAGTAAAATGGGACAGGGGGCAGGAATCGCCTACGAGCAGTACTTC
CASSKMGQGAGIAYEQYF
>TRBJ1-5|TRBD1|TRBV2|NA
TGTGCCAGCAGTTATAACCGGGACAGGGTTTCCAGTAATCAGCCCCAGCATTTT
CASSYNRDRVSSNQPQHF
>TRBJ2-1|NA|TRBV6-5|NA
TGTGCCAGCAGTTACTCGAGTGGGATAAGCTACAATGAGCAGTTCTTC
CASSYSSGISYNEQFF
>TRBJ2-1|TRBD2|TRBV30|once
TGTGCCTGGAGGAAGCGGGAGTTAACCTACAATGAGCAGTTCTTC
CAWRKRELTYNEQFF
>TRBJ2-7|NA|TRBV19|NA
TGTGCCACCGGGGCTTCGGAATGGGACGAGCAGTACTTC
CATGASEWDEQYF